The sample holds one count of the clone carrying this TCR beta chain. No antigen is known for it. This entry is derived from a study of shared clonotypes between healthy human individuals. Trimming removed 3 bases at V and 15 bases at J, with 15 bases between. The CDR3 is made up of 12 amino acids. Germline CDR1 and CDR2: MNHEY and SMNVEV (reference sequence). Overall study findings and caveats: Among non-shared clonotypes, generation probabilities were lower than among those shared by all four donors.

The method was immunoSEQ multiplex PCR; TCRdb's version includes in-frame clones alone and lacks a portion of them. Of roughly 850,000 clones in the sample, 90% to 98% were seen once. CD45RO-negative, CCR7-positively selected cells formed the naive CD8 fraction, excluding terminally differentiated effector memory CD45RA+ cells. Donors comprised only Caucasian adults living in Nashville, Tennessee. What was sequenced was naive CD8+ T cells sorted from blood. The TCR originated in a man aged 30 to 45 in good health. The V and J genes are TRBV27 and TRBJ2-1; the D gene could be TRBD1 or TRBD2 (6 bases each). CDR3: CASSFGGTQAFF. CDR3 DNA: TGTGCCAGCAGTTTTGGGGGGACACAAGCGTTCTTC.